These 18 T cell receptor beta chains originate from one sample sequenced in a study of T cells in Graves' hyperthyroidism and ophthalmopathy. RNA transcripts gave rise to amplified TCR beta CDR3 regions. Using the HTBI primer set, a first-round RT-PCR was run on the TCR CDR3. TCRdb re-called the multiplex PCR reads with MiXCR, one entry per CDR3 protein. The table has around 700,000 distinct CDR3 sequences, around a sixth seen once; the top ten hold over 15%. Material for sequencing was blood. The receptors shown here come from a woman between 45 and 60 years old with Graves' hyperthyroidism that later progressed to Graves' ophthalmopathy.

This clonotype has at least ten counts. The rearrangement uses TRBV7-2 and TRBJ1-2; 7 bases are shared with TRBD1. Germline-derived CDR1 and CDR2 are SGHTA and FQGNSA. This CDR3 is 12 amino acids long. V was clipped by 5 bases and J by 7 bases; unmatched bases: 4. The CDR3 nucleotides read TGTGCCAGCAGCAGCTACAGGGGTGGCTACACCTTC. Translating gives CASSSYRGGYTF.

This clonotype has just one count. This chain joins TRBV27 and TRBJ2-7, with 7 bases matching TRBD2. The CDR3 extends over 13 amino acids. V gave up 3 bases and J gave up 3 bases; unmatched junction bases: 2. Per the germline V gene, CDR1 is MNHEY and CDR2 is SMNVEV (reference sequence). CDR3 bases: TGTGCCAGCAGTTTGGGGGACTACTACGAGCAGTACTTC. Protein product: CASSLGDYYEQYF.

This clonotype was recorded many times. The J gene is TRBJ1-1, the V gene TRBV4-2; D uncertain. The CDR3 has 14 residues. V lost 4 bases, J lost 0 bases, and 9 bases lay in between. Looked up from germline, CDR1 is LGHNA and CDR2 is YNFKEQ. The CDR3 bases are TGTGCCAGCAGCCTTTGGAGTATGAACACTGAAGCTTTCTTT. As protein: CASSLWSMNTEAFF.

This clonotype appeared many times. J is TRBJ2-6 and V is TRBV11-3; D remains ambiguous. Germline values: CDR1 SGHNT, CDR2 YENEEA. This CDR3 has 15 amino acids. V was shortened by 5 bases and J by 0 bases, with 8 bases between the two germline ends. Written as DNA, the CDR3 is TGTGCCAGCAGCCCCAGAAGCTCTGGGGCCAACGTCCTGACTTTC. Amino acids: CASSPRSSGANVLTF.

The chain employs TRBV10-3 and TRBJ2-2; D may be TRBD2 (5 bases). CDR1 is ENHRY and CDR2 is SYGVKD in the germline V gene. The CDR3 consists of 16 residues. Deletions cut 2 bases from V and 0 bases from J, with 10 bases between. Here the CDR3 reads CAISERGIANTGELFF. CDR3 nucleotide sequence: TGTGCCATCAGTGAGCGGGGAATCGCGAACACCGGGGAGCTGTTTTTT.

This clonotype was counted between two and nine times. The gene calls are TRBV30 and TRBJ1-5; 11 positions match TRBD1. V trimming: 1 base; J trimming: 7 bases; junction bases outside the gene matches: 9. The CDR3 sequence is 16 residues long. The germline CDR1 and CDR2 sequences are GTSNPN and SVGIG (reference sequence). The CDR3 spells CAWSASHGTGGQPQHF. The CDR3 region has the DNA TGTGCCTGGAGTGCCTCACATGGGACAGGGGGGCAGCCCCAGCATTTT.

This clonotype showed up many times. The CDR3 region has the DNA TGTGCCAGCAGTGAAGCGGGCGGACAGGGCTTAAGGGACACTGAAGCTTTCTTT. Translated, it gives CASSEAGGQGLRDTEAFF. This chain uses TRBV2 with TRBJ1-1, with TRBD1 identical over 8 bases. The CDR3 totals 18 residues. The V and J ends lost 0 bases and 3 bases, in that order; junction bases with no gene match: 12. Germline V CDR1 and CDR2: SNHLY, FYNNEI. Together with reference TRBV2 and TRBJ1-1, the CDR3 gives the full variable domain: EPEVTQTPSHQVTQMGQEVILRCVPISNHLYFYWYRQILGQKVEFLVSFYNNEISEKSEIFDDQFSVERPDGSNFTLKIRSTKLEDSAMYFCASSEAGGQGLRDTEAFFGQGTRLTVV.

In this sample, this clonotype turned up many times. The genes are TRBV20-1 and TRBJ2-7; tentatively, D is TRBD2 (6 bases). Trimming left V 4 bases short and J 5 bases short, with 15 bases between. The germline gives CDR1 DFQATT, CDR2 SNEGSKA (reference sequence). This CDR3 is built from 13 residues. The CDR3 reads CSATTSWGDEQYF. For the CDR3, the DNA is TGCAGTGCTACCACTAGCTGGGGAGACGAGCAGTACTTC.

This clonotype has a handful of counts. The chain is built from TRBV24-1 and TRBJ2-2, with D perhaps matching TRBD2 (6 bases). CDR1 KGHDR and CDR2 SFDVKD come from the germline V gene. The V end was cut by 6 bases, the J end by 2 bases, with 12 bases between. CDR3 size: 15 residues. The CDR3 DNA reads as TGTGCCACCAGTTTCCGAGGACTAAACACCGGGGAGCTGTTTTTT. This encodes CATSFRGLNTGELFF.

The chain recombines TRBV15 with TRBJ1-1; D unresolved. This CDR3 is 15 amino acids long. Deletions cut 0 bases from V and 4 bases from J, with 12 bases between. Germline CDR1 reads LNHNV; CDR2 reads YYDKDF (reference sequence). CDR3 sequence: CATSRDWPPGTEAFF. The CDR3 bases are TGTGCCACCAGCAGAGATTGGCCCCCGGGCACTGAAGCTTTCTTT.

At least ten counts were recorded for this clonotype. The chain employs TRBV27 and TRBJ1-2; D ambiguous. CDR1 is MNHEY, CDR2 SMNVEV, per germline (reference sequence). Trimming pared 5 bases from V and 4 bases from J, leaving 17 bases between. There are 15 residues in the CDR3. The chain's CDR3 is CASSPHLNNLYGYTF. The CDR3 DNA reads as TGTGCCAGCAGTCCCCATCTGAATAATCTCTATGGCTACACCTTC.

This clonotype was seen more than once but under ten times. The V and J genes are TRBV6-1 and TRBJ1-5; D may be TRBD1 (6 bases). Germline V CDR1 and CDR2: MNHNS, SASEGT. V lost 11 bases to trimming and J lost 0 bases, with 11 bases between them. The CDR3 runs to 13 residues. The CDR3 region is CAGHRDSNQPQHF. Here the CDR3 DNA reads TGTGCCGGGCACAGGGATAGCAATCAGCCCCAGCATTTT.

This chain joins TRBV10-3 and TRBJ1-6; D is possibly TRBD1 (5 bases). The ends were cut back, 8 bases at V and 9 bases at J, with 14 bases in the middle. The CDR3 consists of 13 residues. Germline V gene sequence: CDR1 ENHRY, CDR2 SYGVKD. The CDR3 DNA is TGTGCCATCCAAGGACAAATCCCTTCACCCCTCCACTTT. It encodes CAIQGQIPSPLHF.

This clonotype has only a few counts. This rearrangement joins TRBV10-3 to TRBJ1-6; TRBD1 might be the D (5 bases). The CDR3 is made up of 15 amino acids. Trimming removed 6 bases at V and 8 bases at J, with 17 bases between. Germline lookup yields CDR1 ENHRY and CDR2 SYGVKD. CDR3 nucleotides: TGTGCCATCAGCCTCGGACAAAACTTGCATTCACCCCTCCACTTT. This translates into CAISLGQNLHSPLHF.

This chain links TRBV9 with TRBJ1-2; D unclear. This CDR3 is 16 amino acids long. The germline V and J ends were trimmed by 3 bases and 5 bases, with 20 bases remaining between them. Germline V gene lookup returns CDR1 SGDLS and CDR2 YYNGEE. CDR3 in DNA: TGTGCCAGCAGCGCTTGGAACGGAATGCGCCTTTATGGCTACACCTTC. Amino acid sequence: CASSAWNGMRLYGYTF.

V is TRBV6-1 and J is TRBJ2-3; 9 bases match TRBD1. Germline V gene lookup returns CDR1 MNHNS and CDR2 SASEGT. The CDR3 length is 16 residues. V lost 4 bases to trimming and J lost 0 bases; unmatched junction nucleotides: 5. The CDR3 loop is CASSARTGVSTDTQYF. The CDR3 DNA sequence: TGTGCCAGCAGTGCCAGGACAGGGGTCAGCACAGATACGCAGTATTTT.

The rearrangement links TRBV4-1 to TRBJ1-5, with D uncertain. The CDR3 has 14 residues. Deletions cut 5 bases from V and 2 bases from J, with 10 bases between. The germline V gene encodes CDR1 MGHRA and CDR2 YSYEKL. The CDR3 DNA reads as TGCGCCAGCAGCGACATGGGTCGCAATCAGCCCCAGCATTTT. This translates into CASSDMGRNQPQHF.

CDR3 in amino acids: CASSQDLGRFLNTGELFF. The CDR3, as DNA: TGTGCCAGCAGCCAAGATCTAGGGCGGTTTCTTAACACCGGGGAGCTGTTTTTT. The gene calls are TRBV4-2 and TRBJ2-2; D remains ambiguous. This CDR3 comprises 18 residues. The V gene lost 0 bases and the J gene lost 2 bases, with 16 bases spanning the gap. Germline CDR1 LGHNA, CDR2 YNFKEQ.